What follows are 27 T cell receptor beta chains derived from one specimen sequenced in a study of blood T cell repertoires in COVID-19. TCRdb keeps only in-frame clones here, not all; method: immunoSEQ multiplex PCR. The profile shows over 200,000 clones, more than 75% of them singletons. Sequencing was performed on peripheral blood. The receptors were sampled from a middle-aged man with COVID-19, enrolled during active disease.

J is TRBJ2-1 and V is TRBV7-3, with TRBD1 as a possible D gene (6 bases). The CDR3 extends over 12 amino acids. Germline V gene lookup returns CDR1 SGHTA and CDR2 FQGTGA. The germline V and J ends were trimmed by 5 bases and 15 bases, with 17 bases remaining between them. Here the CDR3 reads CASSQTPGAVFF. CDR3 bases: TGTGCCAGCAGCCAAACCCCAGGGGCAGTGTTCTTC.

The V gene is TRBV6-4, the J gene TRBJ2-1; 8 positions match TRBD1. The junction had 6 bases not matched to a gene; V was cut back by 2 bases and J by 6 bases. The CDR3 sequence is 15 residues long. From germline, CDR1 is MRHNA and CDR2 SNTAGT. The CDR3 nucleotides read TGTGCCAGCAGTGACATGGCAGGGGGCTCCAATGAGCAGTTCTTC. This encodes CASSDMAGGSNEQFF.

The rearrangement links TRBV24-1 to TRBJ2-1; 7 positions match TRBD2. The CDR3 totals 15 residues. J gave up 8 bases and V 2 bases, and 8 bases lay outside the gene matches. CDR1 KGHDR and CDR2 SFDVKD come from the germline V gene. The chain's CDR3 is CATSDYLTGGDEQFF. The DNA of the CDR3 is TGTGCCACCAGTGATTATTTAACGGGAGGCGATGAGCAGTTCTTC.

J is TRBJ1-5 and V is TRBV3-1 (or the pseudogene TRBV3-2); a weak D match, TRBD1 (5 bases). The V gene lost 1 base and the J gene lost 7 bases, with 8 bases spanning the gap. The germline V gene encodes CDR1 LGHDT and CDR2 YNNKEL (reference sequence). The CDR3 consists of 13 residues. The CDR3, as DNA: TGTGCCAGCAGCCAAGTATCAGGGCAGCCCCAGCATTTT. This sequence encodes CASSQVSGQPQHF.

The chain employs TRBV9 and TRBJ2-4, with 7 positions matching TRBD1. Germline V gene sequence: CDR1 SGDLS, CDR2 YYNGEE. This CDR3 has 11 residues. V gave up 9 bases and J gave up 15 bases; unmatched junction bases: 12. The CDR3 DNA sequence: TGTGCCACCGCGCTTTCGACAGGGTTGTACTTC. The encoded protein is CATALSTGLYF.

Only a few counts were recorded for this clone. The genes are TRBV2 and TRBJ1-1, with 11 positions matching TRBD1. Germline loops: CDR1 SNHLY, CDR2 FYNNEI. V lost 6 bases to trimming and J lost 0 bases; unmatched junction nucleotides: 6. CDR3 length: 16 amino acids. CDR3 DNA: TGTGCCAGCAGCTGGGGACAGGGGGGTATGAACACTGAAGCTTTCTTT. Translated: CASSWGQGGMNTEAFF.

The chain combines TRBV7-9 with TRBJ1-2; perhaps TRBD1 as D (5 bases). The CDR3 covers 13 residues. V lost 5 bases, J lost 3 bases, and 10 bases lay in between. The germline gives CDR1 SEHNR, CDR2 FQNEAQ (reference sequence). CDR3 loop: CASSAKTDYGYTF. As DNA, the CDR3 is TGTGCCAGCAGCGCCAAGACAGACTATGGCTACACCTTC. Combining the CDR3 with reference TRBV7-9 and TRBJ1-2 gives the whole variable domain DTGVSQNPRHKITKRGQNVTFRCDPISEHNRLYWYRQTLGQGPEFLTYFQNEAQLEKSRLLSDRFSAERPKGSFSTLEIQRTEQGDSAMYLCASSAKTDYGYTFGSGTRLTVV.

This clone was recorded a few times. The chain links TRBV3-1 (or the pseudogene TRBV3-2) to TRBJ2-7, with TRBD2 matching 13 bases. The germline CDR1 and CDR2 sequences are LGHDT and YNNKEL (reference sequence). V lost 0 bases and J lost 4; bases outside the gene matches: 0. The CDR3 contains 15 residues. The DNA of the CDR3 is TGTGCCAGCAGCCAAGAGACTAGCGGGAGGTACGAGCAGTACTTC. Translated, it gives CASSQETSGRYEQYF.

The DNA for the CDR3 is TGTGCCATCAGTGAGTCAGAGGGCAATGAGCAGTTCTTC. It encodes CAISESEGNEQFF. The chain employs TRBV10-3 and TRBJ2-1; perhaps TRBD2 as D (5 bases). The CDR3 covers 13 residues. V lost 0 bases, J lost 6 bases, and 6 bases lay in between. Germline V gene sequence: CDR1 ENHRY, CDR2 SYGVKD.

V gene TRBV2 combines with J gene TRBJ2-1, with 8 positions matching TRBD1. Per germline, CDR1 SNHLY and CDR2 FYNNEI. Trimming took 2 bases from V and 6 from J; bases not matched to a gene: 6. CDR3 length equals 15 residues. The CDR3, as DNA: TGTGCCAGCAGTGAATCGAGCAGGGGGCCCAATGAGCAGTTCTTC. Protein product: CASSESSRGPNEQFF.

The V call is TRBV2, the J call TRBJ2-1, with D possibly being TRBD2 (6 bases). Trimming pared 9 bases from V and 6 bases from J, leaving 18 bases between. This CDR3 is built from 14 residues. The germline V gene has CDR1 SNHLY and CDR2 FYNNEI. CDR3 DNA sequence: TGTGCCAGTCGGAGGGTGGGGGTGGCCAATGAGCAGTTCTTC. Translated: CASRRVGVANEQFF.

The chain is built from TRBV7-2 and TRBJ1-6; D unclear. There are 16 residues in the CDR3. Germline V CDR1 and CDR2: SGHTA, FQGNSA. V shed 2 bases and J shed 4 bases, with 12 bases lying between them. CDR3 DNA sequence: TGTGCCAGCAGCTTATCAGGCCTACAGTATAATTCACCCCTCCACTTT. It is translated as CASSLSGLQYNSPLHF. Filled out from reference TRBV7-2 and TRBJ1-6, the complete variable domain reads GAGVSQSPSNKVTEKGKDVELRCDPISGHTALYWYRQSLGQGLEFLIYFQGNSAPDKSGLPSDRFSAERTGGSVSTLTIQRTQQEDSAVYLCASSLSGLQYNSPLHFGNGTRLTVT.

The rearrangement uses TRBV7-2 and TRBJ1-3; no reliable D call. In germline, CDR1 is SGHTA, CDR2 FQGNSA. V was cut by 2 bases and J by 0 bases, with 14 bases left in between. The CDR3 is made up of 17 amino acids. CDR3 sequence (DNA): TGTGCCAGCAGCTTATCTGCGGCGGTTCGCTCTGGAAACACCATATATTTT. The encoded protein is CASSLSAAVRSGNTIYF.

The genes are TRBV6-6 and TRBJ2-3, with 11 bases lining up with TRBD2. The CDR3 extends over 16 amino acids. Germline V gives CDR1 MNHNY, CDR2 SVGAGI (reference sequence). With 2 bases clipped from V and 3 bases from J, the junction kept 4 bases outside the gene matches. The DNA for the CDR3 is TGTGCCAGCAGTTACGGGGCTAGCGGGGGGACAGATACGCAGTATTTT. It encodes CASSYGASGGTDTQYF.

This chain connects TRBV2 to TRBJ2-2; 15 nucleotides agree with TRBD2. This CDR3 is built from 18 residues. V trimming: 6 bases; J trimming: 4 bases; junction bases outside the gene matches: 9. In germline, CDR1 is SNHLY, CDR2 FYNNEI. CDR3 nucleotides: TGTGCCAGCAGCAGCCGGACTAGCGGGGGGGCGAGCACCGGGGAGCTGTTTTTT. Its protein is CASSSRTSGGASTGELFF. Full variable domain (missing parts from reference TRBV2 and TRBJ2-2): EPEVTQTPSHQVTQMGQEVILRCVPISNHLYFYWYRQILGQKVEFLVSFYNNEISEKSEIFDDQFSVERPDGSNFTLKIRSTKLEDSAMYFCASSSRTSGGASTGELFFGEGSRLTVL.

The V gene is TRBV9, the J gene TRBJ1-1; the D gene is possibly TRBD1 (6 bases). CDR3 length: 14 amino acids. V was pared by 3 bases and J by 5 bases, with 14 bases between. Germline CDR1 is SGDLS and CDR2 is YYNGEE. CDR3 protein: CASSAQGRATEAFF. The CDR3 DNA follows: TGTGCCAGCAGCGCACAGGGTCGGGCGACTGAAGCTTTCTTT.

The chain joins TRBV7-3 to TRBJ2-3; the match to TRBD2 covers 8 bases. The CDR3 spans 16 residues. Trimming cost V 5 bases and J 4 bases; bases outside gene matches: 11. From germline, CDR1 is SGHTA and CDR2 FQGTGA. The CDR3 nucleotides are TGTGCCAGCAGCCAAAGCGGGGGCAGGGGCCCAGATACGCAGTATTTT. Protein: CASSQSGGRGPDTQYF.

The chain links TRBV14 to TRBJ2-2; D unresolved. Germline values: CDR1 SGHDN, CDR2 FVKESK. This CDR3 is 16 amino acids long. Trimming cost V 4 bases and J 2 bases, with 14 bases left between them. CDR3 sequence (DNA): TGTGCCAGCAGCCCGAGACCAGGCCTAAACACCGGGGAGCTGTTTTTT. This translates into CASSPRPGLNTGELFF.

This rearrangement joins TRBV30 to TRBJ1-2, with 9 nucleotides matching TRBD1. The CDR3 spans 14 residues. Losses at the gene ends were 3 bases for V and 8 bases for J; bases not matched to a gene: 10. Per the germline V gene, CDR1 is GTSNPN and CDR2 is SVGIG (reference sequence). The DNA for the CDR3 is TGTGCCTGGAGCCACAGGGGGCAGCTTGGAGGCTACACCTTC. Protein product: CAWSHRGQLGGYTF. The variable domain in full, with the rest retrieved from reference TRBV30 and TRBJ1-2, is SQTIHQWPATLVQPVGSPLSLECTVEGTSNPNLYWYRQAAGRGLQLLFYSVGIGQISSEVPQNLSASRPQDRQFILSSKKLLLSDSGFYLCAWSHRGQLGGYTFGSGTRLTVV.

The V and J genes are TRBV7-3 and TRBJ1-4; weak D call: TRBD1 (6 bases). The CDR3 length is 14 residues. The V end lost 1 base, the J end lost 14 bases, and 17 bases lay between the germline ends. CDR1 and CDR2 (germline): SGHTA, FQGTGA. DNA of the CDR3: TGTGCCAGCAGCTTAAAGGGGTTACAGGGTTATCTGTTTTTT. The encoded protein is CASSLKGLQGYLFF.

This sequence joins TRBV19 and TRBJ1-4; TRBD1 aligns across 7 bases. The germline CDR1 and CDR2 sequences are LNHDA and SQIVND (reference sequence). V gave up 4 bases and J gave up 3 bases; unmatched junction bases: 8. CDR3 length: 16 residues. DNA for the CDR3: TGTGCCAGTAGTAGTACAGGGGTGGTGGCTAATGAAAAACTGTTTTTT. It yields the protein CASSSTGVVANEKLFF. Variable domain in full (rest from reference TRBV19 and TRBJ1-4): DGGITQSPKYLFRKEGQNVTLSCEQNLNHDAMYWYRQDPGQGLRLIYYSQIVNDFQKGDIAEGYSVSREKKESFPLTVTSAQKNPTAFYLCASSSTGVVANEKLFFGSGTQLSVL.

The chain uses TRBV5-1 and TRBJ2-7; 12 bases are shared with TRBD2. Per germline, CDR1 SGHRS and CDR2 YFSETQ. The CDR3 sequence is 18 residues long. The V segment lost 4 bases and the J segment 0 bases; nucleotides outside the gene matches: 11. CDR3 loop: CASSLATSGSFGSYEQYF. CDR3 nucleotide sequence: TGCGCCAGCAGCCTTGCGACTAGCGGGAGCTTTGGCTCCTACGAGCAGTACTTC. Full variable domain (missing parts from reference TRBV5-1 and TRBJ2-7): KAGVTQTPRYLIKTRGQQVTLSCSPISGHRSVSWYQQTPGQGLQFLFEYFSETQRNKGNFPGRFSGRQFSNSRSEMNVSTLELGDSALYLCASSLATSGSFGSYEQYFGPGTRLTVT.

This chain joins TRBV4-3 and TRBJ1-3; no reliable D call. The CDR3 loop spans 15 amino acids. V lost 2 bases to trimming and J lost 0 bases, with 8 bases between them. Per germline, CDR1 LGHNA and CDR2 YSLEER. CDR3 DNA: TGCGCCAGCAGCCAAACCGGGAGCTCTGGAAACACCATATATTTT. It is translated as CASSQTGSSGNTIYF.

V is TRBV6-6 and J is TRBJ1-2; D is uncertain. Germline values: CDR1 MNHNY, CDR2 SVGAGI (reference sequence). The CDR3 contains 15 residues. The V end was cut by 2 bases, the J end by 6 bases, with 16 bases between. CDR3: CASSYVGGQPDGYTF. DNA of the CDR3: TGTGCCAGCAGTTACGTCGGCGGGCAACCAGATGGCTACACCTTC.

This chain joins TRBV30 and TRBJ1-2, with D hard to call. V was shortened by 3 bases and J by 5 bases, with 7 bases between the two germline ends. Germline V gene data show CDR1 as GTSNPN and CDR2 as SVGIG (reference sequence). CDR3 length: 11 residues. CDR3 sequence reads: CAWRQTYGYTF. The CDR3 DNA follows: TGTGCCTGGAGGCAGACTTATGGCTACACCTTC.

The V call is TRBV7-2, the J call TRBJ2-7; D unresolved. The V gene's germline CDR1 is SGHTA and CDR2 FQGNSA. The germline V and J ends were trimmed by 1 base and 3 bases, with 13 bases remaining between them. The CDR3 has 15 amino acids. The CDR3 reads CASSLEWSGFYEQYF. The CDR3 region has the DNA TGTGCCAGCAGCTTAGAGTGGTCCGGGTTCTACGAGCAGTACTTC.

The chain links TRBV7-8 to TRBJ1-2, with D possibly matching TRBD1 (6 bases). The CDR3 totals 14 residues. CDR1 is SGHVS and CDR2 is FQNEAQ in the germline V gene. The V end lost 5 bases, the J end lost 6 bases, and 16 bases lay between the germline ends. The CDR3 is CASSAMAGADGYTF. The CDR3 region has the DNA TGTGCCAGCAGCGCGATGGCAGGGGCGGATGGCTACACCTTC.